Here is one T cell receptor beta chain with its context. What antigen it recognizes has not been identified. Base qualities are not provided; no much larger clone lies one nucleotide away. The library relied on the immunoSEQ multiplex PCR assay. In TCRdb, the immuneACCESS table is reduced to in-frame sequences with V and J assigned. These tables do not hold every clone; where another copy was compared, an unresolved V gene accounts for under half, and the others remain unexplained. A total of under 85,000 clones appear in this sample, 85% to 95% of them only once. The ten largest account for less than 0.3% of the sample. The CDR3 goes from the cysteine to the phenylalanine over 15 residues. CDR3 DNA only is kept here, 45 bases in frame from base 1. V lost 5 bases and J lost 2 bases, and the count of bases not matched to a germline gene is 4. The germline V gene supplies CDR1 MNHEY and CDR2 SVGAGI. This entry comes from a study of technical replicates of blood from a handful of donors (dated by TCRdb to the late 2010s).

This clonotype originated in a human donor in good health. Sequencing was done on a sample of T cells isolated from PBMCs. This receptor chain uses TRBV6-5 and TRBJ2-7, and 12 junctional nucleotides match TRBD2. The CDR3: CASSQTSGRTYEQYF. The DNA reads as follows: TGTGCCAGCAGTCAAACTAGCGGGAGGACCTACGAGCAGTACTTC.